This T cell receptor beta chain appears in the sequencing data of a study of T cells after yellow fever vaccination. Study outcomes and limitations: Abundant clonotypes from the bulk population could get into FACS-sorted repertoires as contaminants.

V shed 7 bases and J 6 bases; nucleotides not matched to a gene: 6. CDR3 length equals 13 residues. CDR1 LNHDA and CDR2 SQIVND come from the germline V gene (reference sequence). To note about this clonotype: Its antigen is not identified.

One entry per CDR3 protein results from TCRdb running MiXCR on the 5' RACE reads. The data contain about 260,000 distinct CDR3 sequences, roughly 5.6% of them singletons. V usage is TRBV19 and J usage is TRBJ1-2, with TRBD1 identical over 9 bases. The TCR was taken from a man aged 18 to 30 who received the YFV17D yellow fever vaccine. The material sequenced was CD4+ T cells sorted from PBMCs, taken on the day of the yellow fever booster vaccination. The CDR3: CASTRGQGHGYTF. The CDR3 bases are TGTGCCAGTACCAGGGGACAGGGCCATGGCTACACCTTC.